Sequencing of this T cell receptor beta chain was carried out in a study of control samples from healthy donors and cancer patients. The CDR3 is 12 amino acids. The V end lost 6 bases, the J end lost 8 bases, and 13 bases lay between the germline ends. Profiling relied on immunoSEQ multiplex PCR, and the TCRdb table lists in-frame clones only, not all of them. The table lists about 70,000 clones, around 87% of them singletons. The sequence came from a woman between 45 and 60 years old with head and neck cancer. The sequenced sample consisted of PBMCs. This chain joins TRBV12-3 or TRBV12-4 and TRBJ1-2, with D possibly matching TRBD1 (5 bases). The CDR3 region has the DNA TGTGCCAGCAGCTCCATCGGGGGAGGCTACACCTTC. This translates into CASSSIGGGYTF.